One sample yielded the 7 T cell receptor beta chains listed below, sequenced in a study of blood T cell repertoires in COVID-19. Assay: immunoSEQ multiplex PCR; the TCRdb copy retains only in-frame clones and omits some. This table has approximately 210,000 clones, under 80% appearing once. Sequenced sample: PBMCs or T cells enriched from blood (not recorded which). The origin of the receptors is a woman aged 45-65 years with acute COVID-19.

V and J are TRBV3-1 (or the pseudogene TRBV3-2) and TRBJ2-1; D is perhaps TRBD2 (6 bases). CDR3 size: 18 residues. From germline, CDR1 is LGHDT and CDR2 YNNKEL (reference sequence). The V and J ends lost 0 bases and 1 base respectively, with 16 bases between them. The CDR3 loop reads CASSQENPGEMSYNEQFF. The CDR3, as DNA: TGTGCCAGCAGCCAAGAAAATCCGGGGGAGATGTCCTACAATGAGCAGTTCTTC.

This chain uses TRBV5-1 with TRBJ1-4, with 8 positions matching TRBD1. In germline, CDR1 is SGHRS, CDR2 YFSETQ. The CDR3 is 14 residues long. With 4 bases clipped from V and 8 bases from J, the junction kept 7 bases outside the gene matches. The CDR3 region is CASSARQGNEKLFF. The CDR3 DNA reads TGCGCCAGCAGCGCCCGACAGGGGAACGAAAAACTGTTTTTT.

The rearrangement uses TRBV28 and TRBJ1-1, with a possible D match to TRBD1 (6 bases). The germline CDR1 and CDR2 sequences are MDHEN and SYDVKM. V was shortened by 9 bases and J by 11 bases, with 25 bases between the two germline ends. The CDR3 covers 14 residues. CDR3 amino acids: CASRGGGLLLSAFF. Written as DNA, the CDR3 is TGTGCCAGTCGCGGGGGGGGCCTATTACTCTCGGCTTTCTTT.

The chain carries TRBV4-3 and TRBJ1-1, with TRBD1 matching 9 bases. Germline loops: CDR1 LGHNA, CDR2 YSLEER. V trimming: 1 base; J trimming: 1 base; junction bases outside the gene matches: 1. This CDR3 spans 15 amino acids. The CDR3 nucleotides are TGCGCCAGCAGCCAAGGGGGACAGGGGAACACTGAAGCTTTCTTT. Protein: CASSQGGQGNTEAFF.

This clone was detected a few times. This chain connects TRBV18 to TRBJ1-1; 10 positions match TRBD1. The germline gives CDR1 KGHSH, CDR2 LQKENI. The CDR3 totals 13 residues. V lost 6 bases to trimming and J lost 5 bases; unmatched junction nucleotides: 3. The CDR3 spells CASSGGQGTEAFF. Written as DNA, the CDR3 is TGTGCCAGCTCGGGGGGACAGGGGACTGAAGCTTTCTTT.

The chain employs TRBV3-1 (or the pseudogene TRBV3-2) and TRBJ2-2; TRBD1 matches at 8 bases. The V and J ends lost 10 bases and 4 bases, in that order; junction bases with no gene match: 5. CDR3 length: 13 residues. CDR1 and CDR2 (germline): LGHDT, YNNKEL (reference sequence). The CDR3 nucleotides read TGTGCCACCGGACAGGGATTCACCGGGGAGCTGTTTTTT. Translated: CATGQGFTGELFF.

The chain is built from TRBV2 and TRBJ2-7; a weak D match, TRBD1 (5 bases). CDR1 and CDR2 (germline): SNHLY, FYNNEI. The CDR3 extends over 13 amino acids. CDR3 sequence: CAGRAPTRYEQYV. For the CDR3, the DNA is TGTGCCGGCAGGGCCCCGACACGATACGAGCAGTACGTC.